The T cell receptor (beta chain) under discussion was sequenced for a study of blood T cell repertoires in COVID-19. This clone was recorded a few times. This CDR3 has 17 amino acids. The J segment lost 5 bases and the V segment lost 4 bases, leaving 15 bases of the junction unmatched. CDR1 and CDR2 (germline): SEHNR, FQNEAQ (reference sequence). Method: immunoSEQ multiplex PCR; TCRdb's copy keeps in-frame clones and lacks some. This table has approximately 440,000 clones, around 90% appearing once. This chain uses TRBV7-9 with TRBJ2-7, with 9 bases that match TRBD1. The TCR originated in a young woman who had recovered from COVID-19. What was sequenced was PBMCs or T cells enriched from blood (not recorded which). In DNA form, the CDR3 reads TGTGCCAGCAGCTCCAGACAGGGGGGGCCCCACCACGACGAGCAGTACTTC. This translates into CASSSRQGGPHHDEQYF.